The table lists the clone carrying this T cell receptor beta chain with a few counts. Its antigen is currently unknown. The data originate from a study of CD8+ T cells in alopecia areata. Sequencing templates came from extracted RNA that was reverse transcribed into cDNA. Sequenced by immunoSEQ multiplex PCR; TCRdb stores in-frame clones only, minus some. The top ten hold about 3.4% of the sample, which has approximately 110,000 clones, 55% to 60% seen once. Overall study findings and caveats: Scalp data also include sequences from resident alphabeta T cells of normal skin. Compared with normal scalp, lesional scalp had higher clonality and more expanded CD8+ clones. Expanded CD8+ clones among the top 100, and scalp clonality, were significantly decreased by tofacitinib.

Treatment meaning: oral pan-JAK inhibitor, 5-10 mg twice daily. Lesional scalp punch biopsies and peripheral blood were collected from alopecia areata patients. V lost 3 bases, J lost 5 bases, and 10 bases stayed unmatched. The V gene's germline CDR1 is KGHSH and CDR2 LQKENI. The CDR3 is 16 amino acids. Sequencing was performed on CD4+ T cells sorted from blood, taken at week 24, from a patient treated with tofacitinib. V is TRBV18 and J is TRBJ2-1; 7 bases align to TRBD1. The TCR sequence derives from a human donor with alopecia areata. For the CDR3, the DNA is TGTGCCAGCTCACCCTACTGGGGGACAGACAACAATGAGCAGTTCTTC. Its protein product is CASSPYWGTDNNEQFF.